The rows below give T cell receptor beta chains drawn from one sample of a study of tumor and adjacent non-tumor tissue in lung cancer. Via MiXCR, TCRdb re-called the multiplex PCR reads, giving one row per CDR3 protein. The data show 60,000 to 95,000 distinct CDR3 sequences, with 77% seen just once and about an eighth held by the top ten. The sample consisted of lung tumor tissue. These receptors all stem from a woman in her forties or fifties with non-small cell lung cancer. The conserved cysteine and the conserved F or W are not part of the CDR3 here. The listing skips clone size in some rows; elsewhere it reads once, few, many or a size class.

ASSSQTGPYDEQF,-,13,TRBV5-4
ASSLGTVDGVPIY,-,13,TRBV12-3/TRBV12-4
ASRRDADSGANVLT,-,14,TRBV5-1
AISRNAGELF,-,10,TRBV11-2
ASSLQQDYGYT,few,11,TRBV7-9
PSSTQQGFEALF,-,12,TRBV12-3/TRBV12-4
ASSFSGRRRETQY,-,13,TRBV6-1
SIEDLGGWISYNEQF,-,15,TRBV29-1
DSSDGPRRNTEAL,-,13,TRBV12-3/TRBV12-4
ASSDLGKGYEQY,-,12,TRBV10-1
SAKSGGEANVLT,-,12,TRBV20-1
SASLGGRTPYEQY,-,13,TRBV20-1
ASSAGTSGYNEHF,once,13,TRBV6-4
ASSLSADTQY,many,10,TRBV7-8
ASGRNIQY,large,8,TRBV6-2/TRBV6-3
ASSEGTSGSDEQY,-,13,TRBV6-1
ATSQEGQGNQPQH,-,13,TRBV4-1
ASSYRGRVNTIY,many,12,TRBV28
AGSLSGTDYEQY,-,12,TRBV12-3/TRBV12-4
ASSLGLAEGISTDTQY,-,16,TRBV5-1
VSSGGGAGYS,-,10,TRBV6-1
ASRSIGEQL,-,9,TRBV4-1
ASNRDRVGGYT,-,11,TRBV7-9
ASNPGQGATDTQY,few,13,TRBV5-1
ASSTSGIAF,many,9,TRBV19
DSRNRDNQPQH,-,11,TRBV6-1
VSSQGQGEFSYEQY,once,14,TRBV11-2
ASSSPTTFGPVLTDKLF,-,17,TRBV12-3/TRBV12-4
ASSLASNEQF,medium-sized,10,TRBV5-6
ASSKTGSEQF,-,10,TRBV11-2
SVAYRLITEAF,-,11,TRBV29-1
VSSPNIQETLY,-,11,TRBV11-2
ASSLLMLGNKAF,-,12,TRBV11-2
ANSYPTGTGELAGSYEQY,-,18,TRBV6-2/TRBV6-3
ASSTGIGETQY,medium-sized,11,TRBV12-3/TRBV12-4
ARSGAGAQQPQQ,-,12,TRBV10-2
ASSSRISGRALWVQY,-,15,TRBV11-2
PSSQVPGSNQPQH,-,13,TRBV4-1
ASSLQTSTTETF,-,12,TRBV7-8
ASTPRTDSGDTIY,-,13,TRBV12-3/TRBV12-4
ASSLSWLAGGNNEQF,-,15,TRBV11-1
ASSSGLAGRSQF,-,12,TRBV11-1
ASTHRGSGYYNEQF,-,14,TRBV27
AISEYEGNVAF,-,11,TRBV10-3
ASTLFWTIHERY,few,12,TRBV28
ASTGSGTSGSNEQL,-,14,TRBV10-1
ASSDGGTTLYEQY,many,13,TRBV6-1
ASSEPVGNIQY,-,11,TRBV10-1
SIPLGHLTGELF,-,12,TRBV29-1